These 20 T cell receptor beta chains came from one sample sequenced in a study of OX40 agonist ivuxolimab in advanced cancers. Method: immunoSEQ multiplex PCR; TCRdb's copy keeps in-frame clones and lacks some. The sample has about 19,000 clones; around four fifths are singletons. Specimen: CD4+ or CD8+ T cells sorted from blood, collected in a trial of the OX40 agonist ivuxolimab. The receptor source for this set is an adult with an advanced solid tumor such as melanoma, head and neck, liver or kidney cancer.

This chain connects TRBV7-9 to TRBJ2-5, with D unclear. CDR1 is SEHNR, CDR2 FQNEAQ, per germline (reference sequence). The CDR3 sequence is 14 residues long. V lost 6 bases, J lost 5 bases, and 16 bases lay in between. The CDR3 loop reads CASRKPELGETQYF. The DNA of the CDR3 is TGTGCCAGCAGAAAACCGGAGCTAGGGGAGACCCAGTACTTC.

This clone was seen only a few times. The V and J genes are TRBV10-3 and TRBJ2-1, with 7 bases that match TRBD2. The germline V gene has CDR1 ENHRY and CDR2 SYGVKD. V lost 10 bases and J lost 9; bases outside the gene matches: 12. The CDR3 has 13 amino acids. The CDR3 nucleotides read TGTGCCACCCTCTTGGCGGGAGCGGGTGAGCAGTTCTTC. Its protein product is CATLLAGAGEQFF.

The V and J genes are TRBV30 and TRBJ2-1; 9 bases are shared with TRBD2. In germline, CDR1 is GTSNPN, CDR2 SVGIG (reference sequence). Trimming cost V 4 bases and J 3 bases; bases outside gene matches: 13. This CDR3 spans 17 amino acids. The CDR3 sequence: CAWTLQMTSGIYNEQFF. DNA of the CDR3: TGTGCCTGGACCCTACAAATGACTAGCGGCATCTACAATGAGCAGTTCTTC. Together with reference TRBV30 and TRBJ2-1, the CDR3 gives the full variable domain: SQTIHQWPATLVQPVGSPLSLECTVEGTSNPNLYWYRQAAGRGLQLLFYSVGIGQISSEVPQNLSASRPQDRQFILSSKKLLLSDSGFYLCAWTLQMTSGIYNEQFFGPGTRLTVL.

This chain connects TRBV7-9 to TRBJ2-7; TRBD2 agrees at 9 bases. V gave up 5 bases and J gave up 0 bases; unmatched junction bases: 5. The CDR3 has 15 residues. Per germline, CDR1 SEHNR and CDR2 FQNEAQ (reference sequence). In nucleotides, the CDR3 is TGTGCCAGCAGCCCCTCTAGCGGGGCCTCCTACGAGCAGTACTTC. Translated: CASSPSSGASYEQYF.

This clone has only a few counts. This rearrangement joins TRBV7-2 to TRBJ2-7; D might be TRBD1 or TRBD2, each matching 5 bases. This CDR3 spans 14 amino acids. Trimming took off 1 base at V and 5 bases at J, with 12 bases between the two ends. The V gene's germline CDR1 is SGHTA and CDR2 FQGNSA. The CDR3 here is CASSLDGTLDEQYF. The DNA for the CDR3 is TGTGCCAGCAGCTTAGACGGGACCCTCGACGAGCAGTACTTC.

CDR3 region: CASSTRDSYEQYF. The CDR3 DNA reads as TGTGCCAGCAGCACACGAGACTCCTACGAGCAGTACTTC. The chain uses TRBV13 and TRBJ2-7; D gene unclear. CDR1 is PRHDT, CDR2 FYEKMQ, per germline (reference sequence). The CDR3 loop spans 13 amino acids. Trimming stripped 5 bases from V and 0 bases from J, with 8 bases between.

The genes are TRBV28 and TRBJ2-1; 7 bases are shared with TRBD2. V lost 3 bases and J lost 7; bases outside the gene matches: 9. This CDR3 has 15 amino acids. The V gene's germline CDR1 is MDHEN and CDR2 SYDVKM. CDR3 amino acids: CASSLVRLAVNEQFF. CDR3 nucleotide sequence: TGTGCCAGCAGTTTGGTTCGGCTAGCGGTTAATGAGCAGTTCTTC.

The V gene is TRBV4-3, the J gene TRBJ1-5; no definite D call. Germline CDR1 reads LGHNA; CDR2 reads YSLEER. The CDR3 is 15 residues long. Deletions cut 4 bases from V and 2 bases from J, with 12 bases between. The CDR3 DNA reads TGCGCCAGCAGCCCGTCCACTTTGGGCAATCAGCCCCAGCATTTT. Protein sequence: CASSPSTLGNQPQHF.

The rearrangement links TRBV5-8 to TRBJ2-2, with D unclear. The CDR3 loop spans 15 amino acids. V was cut by 3 bases and J by 3 bases, with 12 bases left in between. The germline V gene has CDR1 SGHTS and CDR2 YDEGEE. The CDR3 bases are TGTGCCAGCAGCTCGCGTTCGCGGTACACCGGGGAGCTGTTTTTT. The encoded protein is CASSSRSRYTGELFF.

The chain couples TRBV2 to TRBJ2-6, with D possibly being TRBD1 (6 bases). This CDR3 comprises 15 residues. Per germline, CDR1 SNHLY and CDR2 FYNNEI. Between the trimmed V and J ends, which lost 10 bases and 0 bases, there was a span of 13 bases. The CDR3 sequence is CATGDTRSGANVLTF. The CDR3 coding sequence is TGTGCCACCGGGGACACCCGCTCTGGGGCCAACGTCCTGACTTTC.

The rearrangement uses TRBV2 and TRBJ2-7, with TRBD1 identical over 7 bases. The CDR3 loop spans 12 amino acids. CDR1 and CDR2 (germline): SNHLY, FYNNEI. Trimming at V came to 7 bases and at J to 5 bases, leaving 5 bases not matched to a gene. In DNA form, the CDR3 reads TGTGCCAGCACGGAGACAGGGAACGAGCAGTACTTC. Translating gives CASTETGNEQYF.

The rearrangement uses TRBV27 and TRBJ2-3, with D perhaps TRBD2 (6 bases). CDR1 is MNHEY and CDR2 is SMNVEV in the germline V gene (reference sequence). This CDR3 has 16 residues. V lost 7 bases and J lost 4, with 21 bases in between. The CDR3 DNA sequence: TGTGCCAGCACGCCCTTGGGGGGAAGTGGTCCAGATACGCAGTATTTT. Translated, it gives CASTPLGGSGPDTQYF.

By share, this clone counts as large. The V gene is TRBV10-1, the J gene TRBJ2-4; TRBD2 matches at 11 bases. Germline V gene lookup returns CDR1 WNHNN and CDR2 SYGVQD (reference sequence). V lost 3 bases to trimming and J lost 8 bases; unmatched junction nucleotides: 3. The CDR3 length is 14 residues. DNA for the CDR3: TGCGCCAGCAGTGACGGGACTAGCGGAGACATTCAGTACTTC. Its protein is CASSDGTSGDIQYF.

The chain employs TRBV5-1 and TRBJ2-5; 7 bases fit TRBD1. Germline lookup yields CDR1 SGHRS and CDR2 YFSETQ. V dropped 5 bases and J dropped 1; count of bases not matched to a gene: 8. CDR3 length equals 15 residues. The DNA of the CDR3 is TGCGCCAGCAGGGCCCCAGGGGGTGCCCAAGAGACCCAGTACTTC. Translated: CASRAPGGAQETQYF.

V is TRBV4-2 and J is TRBJ2-7, with D perhaps TRBD1 (6 bases). Germline-derived CDR1 and CDR2 are LGHNA and YNFKEQ. Trimming removed 5 bases from V and 3 bases from J, with 23 bases in between. The CDR3 length is 17 residues. The chain's CDR3 is CASSSPGTGTPNYEQYF. The CDR3 DNA reads TGTGCCAGCAGCTCCCCAGGGACCGGGACACCTAACTACGAGCAGTACTTC.

The rearrangement uses TRBV23-1 and TRBJ1-1, with no clear D. TRBV23-1 is labeled an ORF, and its function is uncertain. Trimming removed 4 bases at V and 8 bases at J, with 20 bases between. The CDR3 has 15 amino acids. CDR3 sequence: CASSRPDGTADEAFF. The CDR3, as DNA: TGCGCCAGCAGTCGTCCCGACGGCACGGCGGACGAAGCTTTCTTT.

CDR3 in DNA: TGTGCCAGCAGCTCGAGAGGCCGAGCGGGGGGGCACAATGAGCAGTTCTTC. Amino acid sequence: CASSSRGRAGGHNEQFF. The chain carries TRBV11-3 and TRBJ2-1; TRBD2 matches 10 bases. The CDR3 runs to 17 residues. J was trimmed by 5 bases and V by 4 bases; bases with no gene match: 11. Germline CDR1 SGHNT, CDR2 YENEEA.

A word on this clone: Mismatch with germline at one junction end may stem from a read error. The chain recombines TRBV10-2 with TRBJ2-7; TRBD1 matches at 10 bases. Per the germline V gene, CDR1 is WSHSY and CDR2 is SAAADI. The CDR3 is 14 residues long. The CDR3 is CAGSDGTGAYEQYF. In DNA, the CDR3 is TGCGCCGGCAGTGACGGGACAGGGGCCTACGAGCAGTACTTC.

This clone is medium-sized (0.01 to 0.1%) by share. This chain links TRBV5-1 with TRBJ2-7, with 7 positions matching TRBD1. Germline CDR1 SGHRS, CDR2 YFSETQ. Trimming took 3 bases from V and 2 from J; bases not matched to a gene: 5. The CDR3 has 14 amino acids. As DNA, the CDR3 is TGCGCCAGCAGCTCCGCGCAGGGGGCCTACGAGCAGTACTTC. It specifies CASSSAQGAYEQYF. Based on the CDR3 plus reference TRBV5-1 and TRBJ2-7, the full variable domain is KAGVTQTPRYLIKTRGQQVTLSCSPISGHRSVSWYQQTPGQGLQFLFEYFSETQRNKGNFPGRFSGRQFSNSRSEMNVSTLELGDSALYLCASSSAQGAYEQYFGPGTRLTVT.

The rearrangement uses TRBV30 and TRBJ1-2; TRBD1 is a possible D gene (6 bases). The germline V gene encodes CDR1 GTSNPN and CDR2 SVGIG (reference sequence). This CDR3 is 12 amino acids long. V was cut by 0 bases and J by 11 bases, with 13 bases left in between. The CDR3 loop is CAWSVGGSEYTF. As DNA, the CDR3 is TGTGCCTGGAGTGTTGGGGGCAGTGAATACACCTTC.